These 20 T cell receptor beta chains were sequenced from one sample in a study of shared clonotypes between healthy human individuals (dated by TCRdb to about 2020). Library construction relied on the immunoSEQ multiplex PCR assay. Imported from immuneACCESS, the table was reduced by TCRdb to in-frame sequences with V and J called. These copies leave out some clones; in studies compared against another copy, an unresolved V gene accounts for under half, and the cause of the remainder is not known. For this sample the table gives about 480,000 clones, of which 60% to 80% were detected only once. Around 13% of the sample comes from the top ten. Sequenced sample: PBMCs. The receptors derive from a woman aged 40 to 55 in good health. Some clones in this sample may be carry-over from other donors' samples.

The chain uses TRBV4-1 and TRBJ1-4; the D gene is possibly TRBD1 (5 bases). In germline, CDR1 is MGHRA, CDR2 YSYEKL. Trimming cost V 3 bases and J 6 bases, with 17 bases left between them. There are 16 residues in the CDR3. CDR3 bases: TGCGCCAGCAGCCAGAACGGAATAGGGACTTATGAAAAACTGTTTTTT. Protein: CASSQNGIGTYEKLFF.

This chain uses TRBV19 with TRBJ2-7, with D maybe TRBD2 (6 bases). V was trimmed by 9 bases and J by 6 bases, leaving 12 bases between them. The CDR3 covers 11 residues. Germline CDR1 and CDR2: LNHDA and SQIVND (reference sequence). Written as DNA, the CDR3 is TGTGCCAGACCAGGGCGGGGCGAGCAGTACTTC. Its protein is CARPGRGEQYF.

The chain recombines TRBV5-1 with TRBJ2-1; the D gene is possibly TRBD2 (6 bases). V was pared by 0 bases and J by 0 bases, with 10 bases between. The germline V gene encodes CDR1 SGHRS and CDR2 YFSETQ. The length of the CDR3 is 16 residues. The CDR3 loop reads CASSLGGESSYNEQFF. The DNA of the CDR3 is TGCGCCAGCAGCTTGGGCGGGGAAAGCTCCTACAATGAGCAGTTCTTC. Using reference TRBV5-1 and TRBJ2-1 for the parts outside the CDR3, the full variable domain is KAGVTQTPRYLIKTRGQQVTLSCSPISGHRSVSWYQQTPGQGLQFLFEYFSETQRNKGNFPGRFSGRQFSNSRSEMNVSTLELGDSALYLCASSLGGESSYNEQFFGPGTRLTVL.

V and J are TRBV5-4 and TRBJ2-1, with a weak D call TRBD1 (6 bases). Germline CDR1 is SGHNT and CDR2 is YYREEE (reference sequence). CDR3 size: 16 residues. V shed 1 base and J shed 0 bases, with 11 bases lying between them. In DNA form, the CDR3 reads TGTGCCAGCAGCTTGCTTACAGGGAGCTCCTACAATGAGCAGTTCTTC. Translating it yields CASSLLTGSSYNEQFF.

This clone has ten or more counts. V usage is TRBV19 and J usage is TRBJ2-7; TRBD1 might be the D (6 bases). V gave up 2 bases and J gave up 0 bases, with 8 bases separating them. The length of the CDR3 is 14 residues. Germline CDR1 and CDR2: LNHDA and SQIVND (reference sequence). The CDR3 here is CASSIRGFSYEQYF. The CDR3 coding sequence is TGTGCCAGTAGTATAAGGGGGTTCTCCTACGAGCAGTACTTC.

The chain recombines TRBV7-9 with TRBJ1-1; D unclear. This CDR3 spans 15 amino acids. Germline assignment: CDR1 SEHNR and CDR2 FQNEAQ (reference sequence). V was pared by 5 bases and J by 0 bases, with 13 bases between. The CDR3 DNA reads as TGTGCCAGCAGCCTACAGAACAGCATGAACACTGAAGCTTTCTTT. This codes for CASSLQNSMNTEAFF. Full variable domain (rest looked up from reference TRBV7-9 and TRBJ1-1): DTGVSQNPRHKITKRGQNVTFRCDPISEHNRLYWYRQTLGQGPEFLTYFQNEAQLEKSRLLSDRFSAERPKGSFSTLEIQRTEQGDSAMYLCASSLQNSMNTEAFFGQGTRLTVV.

This rearrangement joins TRBV19 to TRBJ2-1, with D possibly TRBD2 on 6 matching bases. The germline V gene encodes CDR1 LNHDA and CDR2 SQIVND (reference sequence). This CDR3 region has 11 residues. V shed 6 bases and J shed 6 bases, with 6 bases lying between them. In DNA, the CDR3 is TGTGCCAGTAGGGGGGGCAATGAGCAGTTCTTC. Its translation is CASRGGNEQFF.

The chain combines TRBV2 with TRBJ1-1, with no clear D. The V gene's germline CDR1 is SNHLY and CDR2 FYNNEI. V dropped 5 bases and J dropped 1 base, with 8 bases sitting between them. This CDR3 has 13 amino acids. The CDR3 DNA reads TGTGCCAGCAGTCCGACAAGGAACACTGAAGCTTTCTTT. Protein: CASSPTRNTEAFF.

The count of this clone is one. The gene calls are TRBV7-8 and TRBJ2-7, with 12 bases that match TRBD1. This CDR3 region has 15 residues. V was clipped by 5 bases and J by 7 bases; unmatched bases: 9. The germline CDR1 and CDR2 sequences are SGHVS and FQNEAQ. This CDR3 reads CASSPGQGAMGEQYF. The CDR3 region has the DNA TGTGCCAGCAGCCCGGGACAGGGGGCAATGGGGGAGCAGTACTTC.

The chain employs TRBV4-3 and TRBJ1-2, with D possibly TRBD1 on 5 matching bases. This CDR3 spans 13 amino acids. V was clipped by 1 base and J by 3 bases, with 6 bases between them. Germline values: CDR1 LGHNA, CDR2 YSLEER. In DNA, the CDR3 is TGCGCCAGCAGCCAAGCAGGGTACTATGGCTACACCTTC. Protein sequence: CASSQAGYYGYTF.

V is TRBV5-4 and J is TRBJ2-5, with a tentative D call TRBD2 (6 bases). Looked up from germline, CDR1 is SGHNT and CDR2 is YYREEE (reference sequence). V lost 2 bases to trimming and J lost 0 bases, with 8 bases between them. This CDR3 spans 14 amino acids. The CDR3, as DNA: TGTGCCAGCAGCTTACCGGGGGACCAAGAGACCCAGTACTTC. Translating gives CASSLPGDQETQYF.

The gene calls are TRBV4-2 and TRBJ2-7; D not certain. CDR1 is LGHNA and CDR2 is YNFKEQ in the germline V gene. The length of the CDR3 is 11 residues. Trimming stripped 4 bases from V and 3 bases from J, with 4 bases between. In DNA, the CDR3 is TGTGCCAGCAGCCTCGGCTACGAGCAGTACTTC. Translation gives CASSLGYEQYF.

CDR3 amino acids: CASSSTGDSGANVLTF. As DNA, the CDR3 is TGTGCCAGCTCATCGACAGGGGACTCTGGGGCCAACGTCCTGACTTTC. The chain carries TRBV18 and TRBJ2-6, with TRBD1 matching 8 bases. The CDR3 totals 16 residues. Germline V gives CDR1 KGHSH, CDR2 LQKENI. The V segment lost 5 bases and the J segment 0 bases; nucleotides outside the gene matches: 3.

CDR3 nucleotides: TGTGCCAGCAGCTTGGAGTCTCGGGACAGGGGTATGAACACTGAAGCTTTCTTT. Encoded protein: CASSLESRDRGMNTEAFF. The chain is built from TRBV5-4 and TRBJ1-1; 10 bases agree with TRBD1. Germline assignment: CDR1 SGHNT and CDR2 YYREEE (reference sequence). Trimming took 0 bases from V and 0 from J; bases not matched to a gene: 8. The CDR3 runs to 18 residues.

This clone was seen a single time. The J gene is TRBJ2-7, the V gene TRBV5-4; 13 nucleotides line up with TRBD2. Germline V gene lookup returns CDR1 SGHNT and CDR2 YYREEE (reference sequence). J lost 4 bases, V lost 3 bases, and 7 bases had no gene match. The CDR3 is 16 amino acids. CDR3 protein: CASSSPGLAGVYEQYF. The CDR3 nucleotides are TGTGCCAGCAGCTCACCAGGACTAGCGGGAGTATACGAGCAGTACTTC. The full variable domain, its missing parts supplied by reference TRBV5-4 and TRBJ2-7, is ETGVTQSPTHLIKTRGQQVTLRCSSQSGHNTVSWYQQALGQGPQFIFQYYREEENGRGNFPPRFSGLQFPNYSSELNVNALELDDSALYLCASSSPGLAGVYEQYFGPGTRLTVT.

The chain is built from TRBV9 and TRBJ2-7; D is possibly TRBD2 (5 bases). The CDR3 runs 14 residues. Looked up from germline, CDR1 is SGDLS and CDR2 is YYNGEE. Trimming took 4 bases from V and 6 from J, leaving 17 bases between them. The CDR3 reads CASSPPGRGFEQYF. CDR3 coding DNA: TGTGCCAGCAGCCCACCGGGCCGAGGGTTCGAGCAGTACTTC.

This clone was observed a handful of times. This sequence joins TRBV4-3 and TRBJ2-3, with 9 bases matching TRBD1. V shed 1 base, J shed 2 bases, and the junction held 1 base outside the gene matches. CDR3 size: 15 residues. The V gene's germline CDR1 is LGHNA and CDR2 YSLEER. CDR3 region: CASSQGQGVTDTQYF. The DNA for the CDR3 is TGCGCCAGCAGCCAAGGACAGGGGGTCACAGATACGCAGTATTTT.

The J gene is TRBJ1-1, the V gene TRBV4-2, with D possibly matching TRBD1 (5 bases). Trimming left V 4 bases short and J 7 bases short, with 19 bases between. The CDR3 sequence is 15 residues long. Germline loops: CDR1 LGHNA, CDR2 YNFKEQ. In DNA, the CDR3 is TGTGCCAGCAGCCTAGGGGAAGGCAGTACGGGTGAAGCTTTCTTT. Its protein is CASSLGEGSTGEAFF.

The V call is TRBV6-5, the J call TRBJ2-7, with D perhaps matching TRBD1 or TRBD2 (6 bases each). Germline CDR1 reads MNHEY; CDR2 reads SVGAGI. Trimming shortened V by 4 bases and J by 3 bases, and 19 bases separated the two germline ends. The CDR3 has 16 amino acids. CDR3 DNA: TGTGCCAGCAGTTCCGTCCTTAGGGGGGCGAGCTACGAGCAGTACTTC. It is translated as CASSSVLRGASYEQYF.

The chain employs TRBV6-6 and TRBJ1-5; the D is unclear. This CDR3 spans 15 amino acids. Germline CDR1 is MNHNY and CDR2 is SVGAGI (reference sequence). V was shortened by 6 bases and J by 3 bases, with 15 bases between the two germline ends. The CDR3 sequence is CASRFLSGSNQPQHF. In DNA, the CDR3 is TGTGCCAGCAGATTCCTTTCGGGGTCCAATCAGCCCCAGCATTTT.